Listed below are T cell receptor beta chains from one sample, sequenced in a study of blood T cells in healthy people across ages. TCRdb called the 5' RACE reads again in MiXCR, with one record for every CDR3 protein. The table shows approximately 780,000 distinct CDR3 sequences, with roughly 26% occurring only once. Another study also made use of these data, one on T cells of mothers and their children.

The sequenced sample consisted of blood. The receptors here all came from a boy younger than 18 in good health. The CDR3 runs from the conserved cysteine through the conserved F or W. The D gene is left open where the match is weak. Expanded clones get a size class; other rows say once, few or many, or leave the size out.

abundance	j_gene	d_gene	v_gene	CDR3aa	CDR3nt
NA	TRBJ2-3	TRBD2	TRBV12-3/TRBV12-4	CASRPSSGSVDTQYF	TGTGCCAGCAGGCCGTCTAGCGGGAGTGTCGATACGCAGTATTTT
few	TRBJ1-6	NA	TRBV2	CASSVGQSSYNSPLHF	TGTGCCAGCAGTGTTGGACAGAGCTCCTATAATTCACCCCTCCACTTT
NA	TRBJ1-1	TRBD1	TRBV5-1	CASSLEGGMNTEAFF	TGCGCCAGCAGCTTGGAAGGGGGCATGAACACTGAAGCTTTCTTT
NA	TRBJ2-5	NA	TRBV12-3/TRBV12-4	CASSPTVETQYF	TGTGCCAGCAGTCCAACCGTTGAGACCCAGTACTTC
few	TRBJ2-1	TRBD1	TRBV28	CASSRQQGGSCNEQFF	TGTGCCAGCAGTCGACAACAGGGGGGCTCCTGCAATGAGCAGTTCTTC
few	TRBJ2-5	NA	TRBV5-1	CASSLRNRAPWTQYF	TGCGCCAGCAGCTTGAGGAACAGGGCCCCGTGGACCCAGTACTTC
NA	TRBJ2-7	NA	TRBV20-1	CSASRGDTSYEQYF	TGCAGTGCTTCCAGGGGGGACACCTCCTACGAGCAGTACTTC
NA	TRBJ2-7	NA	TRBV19	CASRTQEDVEQYF	TGTGCCAGTAGGACCCAGGAGGACGTGGAGCAGTACTTC
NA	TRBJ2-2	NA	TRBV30	CAWRTRQAAGELFF	TGTGCCTGGAGGACTCGTCAAGCGGCCGGGGAGCTGTTTTTT
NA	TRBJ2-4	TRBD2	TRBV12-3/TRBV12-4	CASGLGTGGGNIQYF	TGTGCCAGCGGATTGGGGACGGGGGGAGGAAACATTCAGTACTTC
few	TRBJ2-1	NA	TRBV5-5	CASSLGKSPYNEQFF	TGTGCCAGCAGCCTTGGAAAGAGCCCCTACAATGAGCAGTTCTTC
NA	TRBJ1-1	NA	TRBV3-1	CASSQDRAAEAFF	TGTGCCAGCAGCCAAGATAGGGCAGCAGAAGCTTTCTTT
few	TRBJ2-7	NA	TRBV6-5	CASRVSPYEQYF	TGTGCCAGCAGGGTGTCCCCCTACGAGCAGTACTTC
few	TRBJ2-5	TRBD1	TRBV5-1	CASSLGTTGEETQYF	TGCGCCAGCAGCTTGGGGACAACAGGGGAAGAGACCCAGTACTTC
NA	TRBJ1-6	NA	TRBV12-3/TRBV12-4	CASSPTQISSYNSPLHF	TGTGCCAGCAGTCCGACACAGATTAGCTCCTATAATTCACCCCTCCACTTT
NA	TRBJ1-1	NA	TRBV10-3	CAISESKLNTEAFF	TGTGCCATCAGTGAGTCGAAACTGAACACTGAAGCTTTCTTT
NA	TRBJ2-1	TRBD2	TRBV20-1	CSARPHSSGGAYNEQFF	TGCAGTGCTCGCCCCCACTCTAGCGGGGGGGCCTACAATGAGCAGTTCTTC
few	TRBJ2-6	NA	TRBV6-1	CASRTNVLTF	TGTGCCAGCAGAACCAACGTCCTGACTTTC
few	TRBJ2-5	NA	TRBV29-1	CSAVTEREQYF	TGCAGCGCCGTAACCGAACGGGAGCAGTACTTC
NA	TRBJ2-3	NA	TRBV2	CASSEFQGSDTQYF	TGTGCCAGCAGTGAGTTCCAGGGTTCAGATACGCAGTATTTT
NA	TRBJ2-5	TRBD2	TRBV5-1	CASSLLLAGGQKTQYF	TGCGCCAGCAGCTTGCTACTAGCGGGGGGCCAAAAGACCCAGTACTTC
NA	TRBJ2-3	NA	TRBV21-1	CASSNFRRGTTDTQYF	TGTGCCAGCAGCAATTTTCGGCGGGGAACCACAGATACGCAGTATTTT
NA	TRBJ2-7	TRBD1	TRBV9	CASSVGQGRNEQYF	TGTGCCAGCAGCGTCGGACAGGGCCGGAACGAGCAGTACTTC
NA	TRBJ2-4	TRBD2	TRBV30	CAWSHGTPGGNIRYF	TGTGCCTGGAGTCACGGGACCCCGGGAGGAAACATTCGGTACTTC
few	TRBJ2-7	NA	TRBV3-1	CASSQAGSGRRTYEQYF	TGTGCCAGCAGCCAAGCCGGGTCGGGACGCCGTACCTACGAGCAGTACTTC
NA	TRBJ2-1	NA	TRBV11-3	CASSFTGISSYNEQFF	TGTGCCAGCAGCTTCACAGGAATAAGCTCCTACAATGAGCAGTTCTTC
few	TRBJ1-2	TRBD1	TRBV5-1	CASSLSRDSIAYGYTF	TGCGCCAGCAGCTTGTCCCGGGACAGCATAGCCTATGGCTACACCTTC
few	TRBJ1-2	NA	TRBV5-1	CASSPRVPSGRNYGYTF	TGCGCCAGCAGCCCGAGGGTTCCGTCGGGTAGAAACTATGGCTACACCTTC
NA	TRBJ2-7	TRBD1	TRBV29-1	CSVEDRGLTRYEQYF	TGCAGCGTTGAGGACAGGGGGCTGACGAGGTACGAGCAGTACTTC
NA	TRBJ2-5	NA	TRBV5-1	CASKLKLLQEIQYF	TGCGCCAGCAAACTAAAACTCCTCCAAGAGATCCAGTACTTC
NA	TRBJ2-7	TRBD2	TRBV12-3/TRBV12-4	CASSVSGGAFYEQYF	TGTGCCAGCAGTGTTAGCGGGGGGGCATTCTACGAGCAGTACTTC
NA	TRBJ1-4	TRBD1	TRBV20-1	CGARGSGQGAVEKLFF	TGCGGTGCTAGAGGTTCCGGACAGGGGGCGGTGGAAAAACTGTTTTTT
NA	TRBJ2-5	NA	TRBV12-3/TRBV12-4	CASSSGRKETQYF	TGTGCCAGCAGCTCAGGACGTAAAGAGACCCAGTACTTC
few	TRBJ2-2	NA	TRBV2	CASKIPGELFF	TGTGCCAGCAAGATACCCGGGGAGCTGTTTTTT
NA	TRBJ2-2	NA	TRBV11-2	CASSFAGGRDTGELFF	TGTGCCAGCAGCTTCGCCGGGGGGCGTGACACCGGGGAGCTGTTTTTT
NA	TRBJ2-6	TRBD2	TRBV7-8	CASSPPRGGEFTGANVLTF	TGTGCCAGCAGCCCCCCCCGCGGGGGGGAGTTCACCGGGGCCAACGTCCTGACTTTC
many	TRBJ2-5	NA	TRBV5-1	CASSVDSGQETQYF	TGCGCCAGCAGCGTCGATAGCGGCCAAGAGACCCAGTACTTC
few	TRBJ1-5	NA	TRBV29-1	CSVVSGDSNQPQHF	TGCAGCGTTGTATCGGGGGACAGCAATCAGCCCCAGCATTTT
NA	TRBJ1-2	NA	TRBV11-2	CASSKKEHGYTF	TGTGCCAGCAGCAAGAAGGAGCATGGCTACACCTTC
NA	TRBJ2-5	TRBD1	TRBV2	CASVTGQFHVETQYF	TGTGCCAGCGTGACGGGACAGTTTCATGTGGAGACCCAGTACTTC
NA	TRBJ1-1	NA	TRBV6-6	CATEGGTEAFF	TGTGCCACCGAAGGGGGCACTGAAGCTTTCTTT
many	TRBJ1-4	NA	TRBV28	CASSPGTIGKLFF	TGTGCCAGCAGCCCCGGGACAATCGGAAAACTGTTTTTT
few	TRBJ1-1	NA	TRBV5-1	CASSSVGGPADTEAFF	TGCGCCAGCAGTTCGGTGGGGGGACCGGCGGACACTGAAGCTTTCTTT
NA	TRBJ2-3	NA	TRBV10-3	CAISVGESTDTQYF	TGTGCCATCAGTGTAGGGGAGAGCACAGATACGCAGTATTTT
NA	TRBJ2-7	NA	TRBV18	CASSPSSGVGHEQYF	TGTGCCAGCTCACCAAGTTCGGGGGTGGGACACGAGCAGTACTTC
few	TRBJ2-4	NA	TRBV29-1	CSGGDALAKNIQYF	TGCAGCGGGGGCGATGCTCTAGCCAAAAACATTCAGTACTTC
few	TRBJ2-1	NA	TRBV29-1	CSVRTAQRSYNEQFF	TGCAGCGTCCGGACAGCCCAACGCTCCTACAATGAGCAGTTCTTC
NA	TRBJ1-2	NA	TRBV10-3	CAISERYSSNYGYTF	TGTGCCATCAGTGAGCGGTATAGTTCTAACTATGGCTACACCTTC
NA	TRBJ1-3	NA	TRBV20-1	CSARGDGNSIYF	TGCAGTGCTAGAGGGGATGGAAACTCCATATATTTT
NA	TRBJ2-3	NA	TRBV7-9	CASSLSRAGTDTQYF	TGTGCCAGCAGCTTGAGCAGGGCCGGCACAGATACGCAGTATTTT
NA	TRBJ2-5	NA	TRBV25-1	CASSDSGAWETLYF	TGTGCCAGCAGTGACTCCGGGGCCTGGGAGACCCTGTACTTC
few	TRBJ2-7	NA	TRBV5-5	CASSLDTGLNYEQYF	TGTGCCAGCAGCTTGGATACGGGTCTAAACTACGAGCAGTACTTC
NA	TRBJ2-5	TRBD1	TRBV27	CASSLGTGHGQETQYF	TGTGCCAGCAGTCTCGGGACAGGGCATGGCCAGGAGACCCAGTACTTC
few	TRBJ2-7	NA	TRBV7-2	CASSFGTVYEQYF	TGTGCCAGCAGCTTTGGCACGGTCTACGAGCAGTACTTC
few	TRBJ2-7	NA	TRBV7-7	CASNKKGGDEQYF	TGTGCCAGCAACAAAAAGGGGGGGGACGAGCAGTACTTC